This T cell receptor (beta chain) was retrieved from a study of blood T cell repertoires in COVID-19. Libraries were prepared by immunoSEQ multiplex PCR; TCRdb keeps only in-frame clonotypes and omits some of them. Of over 150,000 clones listed, 88% are singletons. The sample consisted of peripheral blood. This receptor was taken from a middle-aged man with COVID-19, enrolled during active disease.

Here the CDR3 reads CASSPTGTKTQYF. The CDR3 DNA is TGTGCCAGCAGCCCTACAGGGACGAAGACCCAGTACTTC. The chain carries TRBV27 and TRBJ2-5, with D tentatively TRBD1 (6 bases). Germline V gene sequence: CDR1 MNHEY, CDR2 SMNVEV (reference sequence). The CDR3 sequence is 13 residues long. Deletions cut 6 bases from V and 6 bases from J, with 14 bases between.